This T cell receptor beta chain was observed in a study of beta chain features in type 1 diabetes. cDNA synthesis used the whole RNA isolate, giving expressed TCRB sequences. TCRdb's copy holds only in-frame clones and misses some; the assay was immunoSEQ multiplex PCR. Of 900,000 or so clones listed, 15% to 20% were seen once; the top ten hold 0.023%. CD4+ naive, central memory, regulatory and stem cell-like memory subsets were isolated by sorting on CD45RO/CCR7/CD25/CD127/CD95/CD27. CDR3 length: 14 residues. The germline V and J ends were trimmed by 7 bases and 1 base, with 11 bases remaining between them. Looked up from germline, CDR1 is MDHEN and CDR2 is SYDVKM.

The V gene is TRBV28, the J gene TRBJ2-1; maybe TRBD2 (6 bases). Sequencing was done on a sample of naive CD4+ T cells from blood. This receptor was obtained from a woman aged 18 to 35 in good health. The CDR3, as DNA: TGTGCCAGCACCGCGGGACTGTCCTACAATGAGCAGTTCTTC. Its translation is CASTAGLSYNEQFF.